These T cell receptor beta chains were read from a single sample in a study of early T cells in non-severe SARS-CoV-2 infection. One entry per CDR3 protein, called by TCRdb with MiXCR from the 5' RACE reads. This table holds 40,000 to 45,000 distinct CDR3 sequences, roughly 6% found once. The material sequenced was whole blood, taken at baseline. Every receptor here comes from an adult who was a healthcare worker with PCR-confirmed SARS-CoV-2 infection or an uninfected control (not recorded which). The CDR3 runs from the conserved cysteine through the conserved F or W. Each record gives: V gene, D gene, clone size, J gene, CDR3 protein, CDR3 DNA. D genes are given only for firm matches. Expanded clones get a size class; other rows say once, few or many, or leave the size out.

TRBV28	TRBD1	many	TRBJ1-6	CASTPVHPGQGNSPLHF	TGTGCCAGCACTCCCGTTCATCCGGGACAGGGGAATTCACCCCTCCACTTT
TRBV10-3	.	few	TRBJ1-4	CAIRQGYNEKLFF	TGTGCCATCAGGCAGGGATATAATGAAAAACTGTTTTTT
TRBV28	.	many	TRBJ1-2	CASSAFRAANYGYTF	TGTGCCAGCAGCGCCTTCCGGGCAGCTAACTATGGCTACACCTTC
TRBV20-1	TRBD2	many	TRBJ2-1	CSARGLAGGQYNEQFF	TGCAGTGCTAGGGGACTAGCGGGGGGGCAATACAATGAGCAGTTCTTC
TRBV3-1	.	many	TRBJ2-3	CASSQYQGEADTQYF	TGTGCCAGCAGCCAGTACCAGGGCGAAGCAGATACGCAGTATTTT
TRBV6-1	.	many	TRBJ2-1	CASSWTIGGEQFF	TGTGCCAGCAGTTGGACGATCGGGGGTGAGCAGTTCTTC
TRBV28	.	many	TRBJ1-1	CASSQIGRENTEAFF	TGTGCCAGCAGTCAAATTGGACGAGAGAACACTGAAGCTTTCTTT
TRBV27	.	.	TRBJ1-2	CASPGTDYGYTF	TGTGCCAGCCCGGGGACGGACTATGGCTACACCTTC
TRBV4-1	.	many	TRBJ1-5	CASSQVVNSNQPQHF	TGCGCCAGCAGCCAAGTCGTTAATAGCAATCAGCCCCAGCATTTT
TRBV4-1	TRBD1	many	TRBJ2-4	CASSQPGQGIAKNIQYF	TGCGCCAGCAGCCAACCCGGACAGGGCATAGCCAAAAACATTCAGTACTTC
TRBV5-4	TRBD1	many	TRBJ1-2	CASWAGTGGYGYTF	TGTGCCAGCTGGGCTGGGACAGGCGGCTATGGCTACACCTTC
TRBV11-1	.	few	TRBJ2-7	CASSLPGAIGYEQYF	TGTGCCAGCAGCTTACCCGGGGCAATCGGGTACGAGCAGTACTTC
TRBV6-2/TRBV6-3	TRBD2	many	TRBJ2-3	CASSYSVFWRGRSSTDTQYF	TGTGCCAGCAGTTACTCCGTCTTCTGGCGGGGGAGATCTAGCACAGATACGCAGTATTTT
TRBV5-6	TRBD1	.	TRBJ2-4	CASSARQGVWGIQYF	TGTGCCAGCAGCGCAAGACAGGGGGTATGGGGCATTCAGTACTTC
TRBV12-3/TRBV12-4	.	many	TRBJ1-5	CASSLIGRGQPQHF	TGTGCCAGCAGTTTAATTGGGAGGGGTCAGCCCCAGCATTTT
TRBV20-1	TRBD1	many	TRBJ2-3	CSASLTGVADTQYF	TGCAGTGCTAGTCTTACAGGGGTGGCAGATACGCAGTATTTT
TRBV5-4	.	few	TRBJ2-3	CASSSKTASTDTQYF	TGTGCCAGCAGCTCGAAAACAGCTAGCACAGATACGCAGTATTTT
TRBV7-9	.	many	TRBJ1-1	CASSLRGFGTEAFF	TGTGCCAGCAGCTTAAGGGGGTTCGGGACTGAAGCTTTCTTT
TRBV18	.	.	TRBJ1-1	CASSPREGVPTEAFF	TGTGCCAGCTCACCAAGGGAAGGAGTGCCCACTGAAGCTTTCTTT
TRBV27	TRBD1	many	TRBJ2-5	CASSLRGLGGETQYF	TGTGCCAGCAGCCTCAGGGGGCTCGGAGGAGAGACCCAGTACTTC
TRBV2	.	.	TRBJ1-2	CASSVDSLYGYTF	TGTGCCAGCAGTGTGGACAGTTTATATGGCTACACCTTC
TRBV14	.	many	TRBJ1-1	CASSRTYTEAFF	TGTGCCAGCAGCAGGACCTACACTGAAGCTTTCTTT
TRBV12-3/TRBV12-4	TRBD1	few	TRBJ2-7	CASRLGRRQGYEQYF	TGTGCCAGCAGGTTGGGGAGAAGACAGGGCTACGAGCAGTACTTC
TRBV30	.	many	TRBJ2-2	CAWKDWGGGELFF	TGTGCCTGGAAAGACTGGGGAGGTGGGGAGCTGTTTTTT
TRBV12-3/TRBV12-4	.	many	TRBJ2-3	CASSLDQMSTDTQYF	TGTGCCAGCAGTTTGGACCAGATGAGCACAGATACGCAGTATTTT
TRBV15	.	many	TRBJ2-7	CATSRDHSIPGAEQYF	TGTGCCACCAGCAGAGATCACTCTATTCCGGGGGCCGAGCAGTACTTC
TRBV4-1	TRBD2	few	TRBJ2-7	CASSRGLAGEGEQYF	TGCGCCAGCAGCCGGGGACTAGCGGGGGAAGGTGAGCAGTACTTC
TRBV10-2	.	.	TRBJ2-3	CASSTSGLSTDTQYF	TGCGCCAGCAGTACCAGCGGGCTTAGCACAGATACGCAGTATTTT
TRBV6-1	TRBD2	few	TRBJ2-3	CASSEAGTRGDTQYF	TGTGCCAGCAGTGAAGCCGGGACTAGGGGGGATACGCAGTATTTT
TRBV20-1	.	many	TRBJ2-1	CSAKGLVNEQFF	TGCAGTGCTAAGGGCCTAGTGAATGAGCAGTTCTTC
TRBV20-1	.	many	TRBJ2-7	CSASSVGVGSYEQYF	TGCAGTGCTAGTAGTGTGGGTGTGGGATCCTACGAGCAGTACTTC
TRBV24-1	TRBD1	.	TRBJ2-3	CATSDRTGGADTQYF	TGTGCCACCAGTGATCGGACAGGGGGGGCAGATACGCAGTATTTT
TRBV6-2/TRBV6-3	.	.	TRBJ1-1	CASSNPGRGRAEAFF	TGTGCCAGCAGCAACCCGGGGCGGGGACGCGCTGAAGCTTTCTTT
TRBV7-2	TRBD2	many	TRBJ2-1	CASSYLAGGTPYNEQFF	TGTGCCAGCAGCTACTTAGCGGGGGGGACCCCTTACAATGAGCAGTTCTTC
TRBV20-1	TRBD2	many	TRBJ2-3	CSASRASGGSDTQYF	TGCAGTGCTTCCCGGGCGAGCGGGGGTTCAGATACGCAGTATTTT
TRBV19	.	.	TRBJ1-5	CASIENSNQPQHF	TGTGCCAGTATTGAGAATAGCAATCAGCCCCAGCATTTT
TRBV20-1	.	.	TRBJ1-2	CSAPPSGIATYGYTF	TGCAGTGCCCCGCCGTCGGGGATTGCAACTTATGGCTACACCTTC
TRBV25-1	TRBD1	.	TRBJ2-5	CASMGTGGETQYF	TGTGCCAGCATGGGGACAGGGGGAGAGACCCAGTACTTC
TRBV7-9	TRBD2	.	TRBJ2-2	CASSSILAGGLSNTGELFF	TGTGCCAGCAGCTCGATACTAGCGGGGGGCCTATCGAACACCGGGGAGCTGTTTTTT
TRBV4-1	TRBD2	many	TRBJ2-3	CASSQFSGTSGSTRTETQYF	TGCGCCAGCAGCCAATTCTCCGGGACTAGCGGGTCCACCCGCACAGAAACGCAGTATTTT
TRBV6-6	.	few	TRBJ1-2	CATLEVAFTNYGYTF	TGTGCCACCTTGGAGGTGGCGTTTACCAACTATGGCTACACCTTC
TRBV7-2	.	.	TRBJ2-1	CASREYNEQFF	TGTGCCAGCAGGGAGTACAATGAGCAGTTCTTC
TRBV11-2	TRBD1	many	TRBJ2-7	CASSARTGPYEQYF	TGTGCCAGCAGCGCCCGGACAGGGCCCTACGAGCAGTACTTC
TRBV30	.	.	TRBJ1-5	CAWSYWNQPQHF	TGTGCCTGGTCTTACTGGAATCAGCCCCAGCATTTT
TRBV5-4	TRBD2	many	TRBJ2-2	CASSPGLAGTGELFF	TGTGCCAGCAGCCCCGGACTAGCGGGGACCGGGGAGCTGTTTTTT
TRBV5-5	TRBD1	few	TRBJ2-5	CASSIQGYQETQYF	TGTGCCAGCAGCATACAGGGGTACCAAGAGACCCAGTACTTC
TRBV12-3/TRBV12-4	.	many	TRBJ1-3	CASSPRTVSGNTIYF	TGTGCCAGCAGTCCGAGGACAGTCTCTGGAAACACCATATATTTT
TRBV5-6	.	few	TRBJ2-7	CASSVRTTNYEQYF	TGTGCCAGCAGCGTTCGGACAACGAACTACGAGCAGTACTTC
TRBV4-3	.	many	TRBJ1-2	CASSQDRGYGYTF	TGCGCCAGCAGCCAAGATCGGGGCTATGGCTACACCTTC
TRBV3-1	.	.	TRBJ2-5	CASSQEEELVKETQYF	TGTGCCAGCAGCCAAGAAGAGGAACTAGTAAAAGAGACCCAGTACTTC
TRBV6-2/TRBV6-3	TRBD1	many	TRBJ2-7	CARTRDRTYEQYF	TGTGCCAGGACCCGGGACAGAACCTACGAGCAGTACTTC
TRBV11-2	.	.	TRBJ1-4	CASSSTPLGTNEKLFF	TGTGCCAGCAGCTCCACCCCGTTGGGAACTAATGAAAAACTGTTTTTT
TRBV5-1	TRBD2	few	TRBJ2-5	CASSLRAGGQETQYF	TGCGCCAGCAGCTTGAGAGCGGGGGGACAAGAGACCCAGTACTTC
TRBV2	TRBD1	many	TRBJ2-2	CASKVDRPTGELFF	TGTGCCAGCAAGGTGGACAGGCCCACCGGGGAGCTGTTTTTT
TRBV11-2	.	many	TRBJ2-3	CASSLGRGGTDTQYF	TGTGCCAGCAGCTTAGGGAGGGGGGGTACAGATACGCAGTATTTT
TRBV3-1	TRBD1	many	TRBJ1-1	CASSPGTGGNEAFF	TGTGCCAGCAGCCCAGGGACAGGGGGGAATGAAGCTTTCTTT
TRBV25-1	TRBD1	many	TRBJ1-6	CASSESLGTGVWSPLHF	TGTGCCAGCAGTGAATCATTAGGGACAGGGGTTTGGTCACCCCTCCACTTT
TRBV6-6	.	many	TRBJ2-1	CASSYSTLGGNEQFF	TGTGCCAGCAGTTACTCGACGTTAGGGGGGAATGAGCAGTTCTTC
TRBV18	.	many	TRBJ2-7	CASSPPNARAYEQYF	TGTGCCAGCTCACCACCGAATGCCAGAGCCTACGAGCAGTACTTC